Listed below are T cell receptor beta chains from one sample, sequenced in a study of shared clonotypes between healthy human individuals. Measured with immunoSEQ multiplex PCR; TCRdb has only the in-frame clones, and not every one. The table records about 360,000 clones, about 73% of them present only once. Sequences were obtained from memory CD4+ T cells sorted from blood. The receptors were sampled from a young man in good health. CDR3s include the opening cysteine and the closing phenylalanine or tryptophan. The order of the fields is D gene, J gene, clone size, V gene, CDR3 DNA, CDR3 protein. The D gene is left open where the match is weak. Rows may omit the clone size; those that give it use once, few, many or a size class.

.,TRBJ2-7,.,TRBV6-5,TGTGCCAGCAGCCAAAGGGCCCCCTACGAGCAGTACTTC,CASSQRAPYEQYF
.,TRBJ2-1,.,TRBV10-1,TGCGCCAGCAGCTCGGGACCCTATAACAATGAGCAGTTCTTC,CASSSGPYNNEQFF
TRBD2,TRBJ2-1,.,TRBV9,TGTGCCAGCAGCGGAAGACTAGCGGGAGCTCGAGAGCAGTTCTTC,CASSGRLAGAREQFF
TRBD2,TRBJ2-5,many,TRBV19,TGTGCCAGTACGACTAGCTCTCAATCGGAGACCCAGTACTTC,CASTTSSQSETQYF
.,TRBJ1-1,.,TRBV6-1,TGTGCCAGCAGTGACGCCGCATCGGAAGCTTTCTTT,CASSDAASEAFF
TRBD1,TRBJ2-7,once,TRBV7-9,TGTGCCAGCCGAACGGGACAGGCTTCGAAGCAGTACTTC,CASRTGQASKQYF
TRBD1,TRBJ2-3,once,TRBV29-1,TGCAGCGTTCGTGACAGGGGCAAGATAGATACGCAGTATTTT,CSVRDRGKIDTQYF
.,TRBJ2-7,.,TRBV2,TGTGCCAGCTCCATCCTGGGGGATAGGTACGAGCAGTACTTC,CASSILGDRYEQYF
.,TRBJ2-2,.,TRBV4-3,TGCGCCAGCAGCCAAGCCCCCGGTCGGGTACGCACCGGGGAGCTGTTTTTT,CASSQAPGRVRTGELFF
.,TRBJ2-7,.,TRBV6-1,TGTGCCAGCAGTGAAGCTTTGGGCAGCGCGAGCTCCTACGAGCAGTACTTC,CASSEALGSASSYEQYF
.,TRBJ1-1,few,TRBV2,TGTGCCAGCAGGCTGGCAGGGTTGGACGCCCAAGCTTTCTTT,CASRLAGLDAQAFF
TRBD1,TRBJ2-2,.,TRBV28,TGTGCCAGCGCCGGACAGGATCACACCGGGGAGCTGTTTTTT,CASAGQDHTGELFF
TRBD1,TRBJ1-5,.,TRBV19,TGTGCCAGTAATACGGGGCGGACAGGAGGGCCTTTCGGGATGGCCCAGCATTTT,CASNTGRTGGPFGMAQHF
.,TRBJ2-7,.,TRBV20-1,TGCAGTGCTAGAAGCCGGGGCGAGCAGTACTTC,CSARSRGEQYF
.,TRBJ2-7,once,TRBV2,TGTGCCAGCCTGATTGGAGACGAGCAGTACTTC,CASLIGDEQYF
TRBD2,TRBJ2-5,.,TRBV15,TGTGCCACCAGCAGAGATCGGGCTAGCGGGAGGAAAGAGACCCAGTACTTC,CATSRDRASGRKETQYF
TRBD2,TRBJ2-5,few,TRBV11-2,TGTGCCAGCAGCCGATGGACTAGCGGGAGGCTTGAGACCCAGTACTTC,CASSRWTSGRLETQYF
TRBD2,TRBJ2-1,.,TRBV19,TGTGCCAGTAGTATTACTAGCGGGAGGCCCAATGAGCAGTTCTTC,CASSITSGRPNEQFF
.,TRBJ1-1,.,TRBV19,TGTGCCAGTAGTACCCAAGCGAGTACTGAAGCTTTCTTT,CASSTQASTEAFF
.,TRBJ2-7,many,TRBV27,TGTGCCAGCAGTTGGAAGGGGTTAGGCTCCTACGAGCAGTACTTC,CASSWKGLGSYEQYF
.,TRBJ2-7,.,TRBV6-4,TGTGCCAGCAGCTACCGGGACGGAACCTACGAGCAGTACTTC,CASSYRDGTYEQYF
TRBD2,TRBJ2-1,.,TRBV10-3,TGTGCCAAGGGGACTAGCGGGACCCTTGGCTCCTACAATGAGCAGTTCTTC,CAKGTSGTLGSYNEQFF
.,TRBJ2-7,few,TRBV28,TGTGCCAGCATTGGCAATTCCTACGAGCAGTACTTC,CASIGNSYEQYF
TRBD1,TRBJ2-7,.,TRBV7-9,TGTGCCAGCAGCTCCCAAATTCCGAGCCCAGGGGGCGTCTCCTACGAGCAGTACTTC,CASSSQIPSPGGVSYEQYF
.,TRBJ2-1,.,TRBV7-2,TGTGCCAGCAGCTCTTCCGGGCTCAATGAGCAGTTCTTC,CASSSSGLNEQFF
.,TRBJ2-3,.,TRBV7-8,TGTGCCAGCAGTGGTGTGTGGGCAGATACGCAGTATTTT,CASSGVWADTQYF